Listed below are T cell receptor beta chains from one sample, sequenced in a study of CD8+ T cells in alopecia areata. Libraries were prepared by immunoSEQ multiplex PCR; TCRdb keeps only in-frame clonotypes and omits some of them. The sample has about 210,000 clones; around 66% are singletons. The material sequenced was CD4+ T cells sorted from blood, taken at week 4, from a patient treated with tofacitinib. These TCRs come from a human donor with alopecia areata. CDR3s include the opening cysteine and the closing phenylalanine or tryptophan. A D gene is named only where the DNA matches it firmly. Some rows have no size entry. The others give once, few or many, or a class for an expanded clone.

j_call | clone_size | cdr3_length | v_call | d_call | cdr3_nt | cdr3_aa
TRBJ1-2 | - | 14 | TRBV7-2 | TRBD1 | TGTGCCAGCAGTCCGGGACAGGGGAGTGGTGGCTACACCTTC | CASSPGQGSGGYTF
TRBJ1-6 | - | 14 | TRBV5-6 | - | TGTGCCAGCAGCCCGGGACGGCTGGTTTCACCCCTCCACTTT | CASSPGRLVSPLHF
TRBJ1-1 | few | 15 | TRBV7-2 | - | TGTGCCAGCAGCGCGAGGGGAGACATGAACACTGAAGCTTTCTTT | CASSARGDMNTEAFF
TRBJ1-4 | - | 16 | TRBV4-2 | TRBD1 | TGTGCCAGCAGCCATCCTGGACAGGGCCCTAATGAAAAACTGTTTTTT | CASSHPGQGPNEKLFF
TRBJ2-7 | few | 14 | TRBV2 | TRBD2 | TGTGCCAGCAGCGTCTCCGGGGGGGCCCTCGAGCAGTACTTC | CASSVSGGALEQYF
TRBJ2-3 | few | 14 | TRBV7-2 | - | TGTGCCAGCAGCCTGGCTGGGGGAGGAGATACGCAGTATTTT | CASSLAGGGDTQYF
TRBJ2-7 | - | 13 | TRBV6-5 | - | TGTGCCAGCAGTTACTCGAGGGGGTACGAGCAGTACTTC | CASSYSRGYEQYF
TRBJ2-7 | - | 13 | TRBV27 | TRBD2 | TGTGCCAGCAGAGGGAGCGGGGGTTACGAGCAGTACTTC | CASRGSGGYEQYF
TRBJ2-5 | - | 14 | TRBV5-1 | TRBD2 | TGCGCCAGCAGCCTCGGGACTAGCGGGGAGACCCAGTACTTC | CASSLGTSGETQYF
TRBJ2-4 | - | 13 | TRBV6-6 | TRBD2 | TGTGCCAGCAGGCTGGGAGGGAAAAACATTCAGTACTTC | CASRLGGKNIQYF
TRBJ2-1 | - | 15 | TRBV4-3 | - | TGCGCCAGCAGCCAGCACCCGGACCGATACAATGAGCAGTTCTTC | CASSQHPDRYNEQFF
TRBJ1-6 | - | 13 | TRBV7-9 | - | TGTGCCAGCAACAACAGACCGAATTCACCCCTCCACTTT | CASNNRPNSPLHF
TRBJ1-2 | - | 14 | TRBV19 | - | TGTGCCAGTAGTATTTCGGCCGGGGGCCGTGGCTACACCTTC | CASSISAGGRGYTF
TRBJ2-5 | - | 13 | TRBV11-2 | - | TGTGCCAGCACCAGGACAAGACAAGAGACCCAGTACTTC | CASTRTRQETQYF
TRBJ2-3 | few | 14 | TRBV5-1 | - | TGCGCCAGCTGGCCGGGCGGCGGCACAGATACGCAGTATTTT | CASWPGGGTDTQYF
TRBJ2-4 | - | 16 | TRBV29-1 | TRBD2 | TGCAGCGTTGGCGGGGGGACATCGCTAGCCAAAAACATTCAGTACTTC | CSVGGGTSLAKNIQYF
TRBJ2-2 | - | 15 | TRBV11-2 | TRBD1 | TGTGCCAGCAGCTTAGACAGGGGGATCGCCGGGGAGCTGTTTTTT | CASSLDRGIAGELFF
TRBJ1-2 | - | 15 | TRBV7-2 | - | TGTGCCAGCAGCTCCTACCGGGACGGACTAGATGGCTACACCTTC | CASSSYRDGLDGYTF
TRBJ2-1 | few | 15 | TRBV11-2 | TRBD1 | TGTGCCAGCAGCTCCTCGACAGGGTTCGCCAATGAGCAGTTCTTC | CASSSSTGFANEQFF
TRBJ2-1 | - | 15 | TRBV27 | TRBD1 | TGTGCCAGCACTCGCCCGGGACAGGGCTACAATGAGCAGTTCTTC | CASTRPGQGYNEQFF
TRBJ2-5 | - | 14 | TRBV11-2 | - | TGTGCCAGCAGCTATATAATGGGATTTGAGACCCAGTACTTC | CASSYIMGFETQYF
TRBJ2-5 | - | 15 | TRBV11-2 | - | TGTGCCAGCAGCTCAATACGGTATAGCGTACAGACCCAGTACTTC | CASSSIRYSVQTQYF
TRBJ2-1 | - | 16 | TRBV30 | - | TGTGCCTGGACCAGATGGCGGGGCAGAGTTTACAATGAGCAGTTCTTC | CAWTRWRGRVYNEQFF
TRBJ2-1 | - | 16 | TRBV4-1 | TRBD2 | TGCGCCAGCAGCCATTCCCCAGCGGGGGGCCAGGGTGAGCAGTTCTTC | CASSHSPAGGQGEQFF
TRBJ1-2 | - | 14 | TRBV2 | - | TGTGCCAGCAGTGAAGGACAGAGGGTAGATGGCTACACCTTC | CASSEGQRVDGYTF
TRBJ2-3 | - | 17 | TRBV21-1 | - | TGTGCCAGCAGCAAAGAGGAGCGGGGGGGCCACGGAGATACGCAGTATTTT | CASSKEERGGHGDTQYF
TRBJ2-4 | - | 16 | TRBV18 | - | TGTGCCAGCTCACCAAACGGGGGCCCGGCCAAAAACATTCAGTACTTC | CASSPNGGPAKNIQYF
TRBJ2-5 | - | 13 | TRBV29-1 | TRBD1 | TGCAGCGTTAGGGACAGTTACCAAGAGACCCAGTACTTC | CSVRDSYQETQYF
TRBJ1-5 | - | 15 | TRBV2 | TRBD1 | TGTGCCAGCACCTCGGACAGGGACAGCAATCAGCCCCAGCATTTT | CASTSDRDSNQPQHF
TRBJ2-6 | - | 13 | TRBV18 | - | TGTGCCAGCTCACCCTCTGGGGCCAACGTCCTGACTTTC | CASSPSGANVLTF
TRBJ2-3 | - | 14 | TRBV11-2 | TRBD2 | TGTGCCAGCAGCTTACGGGACTACACAGATACGCAGTATTTT | CASSLRDYTDTQYF
TRBJ1-1 | - | 13 | TRBV23-1 | - | TGCGCCAGCAGTCAATCAAGAGAAACTGAAGCTTTCTTT | CASSQSRETEAFF
TRBJ1-5 | - | 16 | TRBV4-3 | - | TGCGCCAGCAGCCCACGGAGAGCCGACGGCAATCAGCCCCAGCATTTT | CASSPRRADGNQPQHF
TRBJ1-2 | - | 10 | TRBV29-1 | - | TGCAGCGGCCTCATGGAGATACTTACCTTC | CSGLMEILTF
TRBJ1-2 | - | 13 | TRBV29-1 | TRBD1 | TGCAGCGTTGACCTGGACAGGGCCTATGGCTACACCTTC | CSVDLDRAYGYTF
TRBJ1-2 | few | 12 | TRBV10-3 | - | TGTGCCATCAGTGAAGGGCTATATGGCTACACCTTC | CAISEGLYGYTF
TRBJ1-1 | - | 13 | TRBV7-8 | - | TGTGCCAGCAGCTTTTGGGGGGGCACTGAAGCTTTCTTT | CASSFWGGTEAFF
TRBJ1-2 | - | 14 | TRBV11-3 | TRBD1 | TGTGCCAGCAGCTTGACAGGGGTGACAAATGGCTACACCTTC | CASSLTGVTNGYTF
TRBJ1-1 | once | 14 | TRBV14 | - | TGTGCCAGCAGCCTCAGGGCGGGGAACACTGAAGCTTTCTTT | CASSLRAGNTEAFF
TRBJ2-7 | - | 13 | TRBV10-3 | - | TGTGCCATCAGTGAGACAGGGTTGGGCGAGCAGTACTTC | CAISETGLGEQYF
TRBJ1-5 | once | 15 | TRBV30 | TRBD1 | TGTGCCTGCGAAGACAGGGGGCAAGGCAATCAGCCCCAGCATTTT | CACEDRGQGNQPQHF
TRBJ1-1 | - | 13 | TRBV30 | TRBD1 | TGTGCCTGGAGTGTATTTGACAGGGGTGAAGCTTTCTTT | CAWSVFDRGEAFF
TRBJ2-5 | - | 17 | TRBV11-2 | TRBD2 | TGTGCCAGCAGCCGAGGGACTAGCGGGGGCCGACAAGAGACCCAGTACTTC | CASSRGTSGGRQETQYF
TRBJ2-7 | - | 15 | TRBV6-5 | TRBD1 | TGTGCCAGCAGTTCCACCGGGACAGGGAGGGACGAGCAGTACTTC | CASSSTGTGRDEQYF
TRBJ2-4 | - | 17 | TRBV4-3 | - | TGCGCCAGCAGCCAAGGATGGCTGCAGGGCACCAAAAACATTCAGTACTTC | CASSQGWLQGTKNIQYF
TRBJ2-5 | - | 16 | TRBV5-4 | - | TGTGCCAGCAGCTTGTCTCCGGACAGACCTCAAGAGACCCAGTACTTC | CASSLSPDRPQETQYF